This TCR beta chain was identified during a study of blood T cell repertoires in COVID-19. Study context: Some COVID-19 samples were acute and others convalescent; all came from the United States, Italy and Spain. T cells, B-cell-depleted T cells, or PBMCs supplied cDNA or gDNA.

The CDR3 spans 15 residues. CDR1 is SGHRS, CDR2 YFSETQ, per germline. V dropped 0 bases and J dropped 2; count of bases not matched to a gene: 2. This clone was detected a few times. Original analysis: Amplifying reference gene primers gave estimates of nucleated cell counts. Clones were read by immunoSEQ multiplex PCR, and TCRdb kept only the in-frame ones, dropping some. V and J calls and clone size come straight from that table; D and trimming were deduced from the DNA. The table includes about 250,000 clones, about 83% detected once. V usage is TRBV5-1 and J usage is TRBJ1-1; 9 bases agree with TRBD1. The specimen was peripheral blood. The receptor was derived from a human donor in a cohort sampled during active COVID-19. The CDR3 region has the DNA TGCGCCAGCAGCTTGGGACAGGGGGTAAACACTGAAGCTTTCTTT. It codes for CASSLGQGVNTEAFF.